The clone carrying this T cell receptor (beta chain) was recorded many times. What it recognizes is unknown. The record originates from a study of T-cell reconstitution after alpha-beta-depleted transplantation in children. Trimming took off 2 bases at V and 1 base at J, with 7 bases between the two ends. The germline gives CDR1 DFQATT, CDR2 SNEGSKA (reference sequence). The CDR3 is 13 residues long. Unique molecular identifiers tagged the TCRbeta library. TCRdb independently ran MiXCR on the PCR reads; one entry per CDR3 protein. The sample comprises roughly 500,000 distinct CDR3 sequences, roughly a tenth of which are singletons, and 2% to 2.5% rests with the top ten. General observations from the study: T-cell counts and diversity were attributed mostly to newly produced T cells one year after transplant. Recipient T cells and thymic progenitors that survived gave rise to the high TCRbeta diversity observed at day 60 in some patients. Alpha-beta T cells about two months after transplant reportedly derived from several hundred expanded graft clones.

Sequences were derived from PBMCs, sampled before TCRalphabeta/CD19-depleted stem cell transplant. The sequence was obtained from a child aged 2-15 years with inherited bone marrow failure, due to receive a stem cell transplant. The V gene is TRBV20-1, the J gene TRBJ2-3; a weak D match, TRBD1 (6 bases). In DNA, the CDR3 is TGCAGTGCTAGACCAGGGGGCACAGATACGCAGTATTTT. Protein sequence: CSARPGGTDTQYF.